Sequencing of this T cell receptor beta chain was carried out in a study of OX40 agonist ivuxolimab in advanced cancers. Study in general: At 0.01 to 10 mg/kg, ivuxolimab was administered intravenously to patients every 2 weeks. Dose-escalation patients suffered from hepatocellular carcinoma, melanoma, renal cell or head and neck cancer. Study results and limitations: Relative to CD4+, CD8+ T cells held more expanded clones on average.

Comment on this clone: Its cognate antigen is unknown.

Samples of blood were obtained at baseline, on cycle 4 day 1, and on cycle 7 day 1. The protocol was immunoSEQ multiplex PCR, while the TCRdb copy is restricted to in-frame clones and leaves out a portion. The sample includes fewer than 65,000 clones, roughly 84% of them seen just once. V lost 2 bases to trimming and J lost 4 bases, with 6 bases between them. The CDR3 consists of 13 residues. CDR1 and CDR2 from the germline V gene are SGDLS and YYNGEE. The sequencing here drew on CD4+ or CD8+ T cells sorted from blood, taken in a trial of the OX40 agonist ivuxolimab. The chain recombines TRBV9 with TRBJ1-4; a possible D gene is TRBD1 (5 bases). The receptor's source is an adult with an advanced solid tumor such as melanoma, head and neck, liver or kidney cancer. CDR3 loop: CASSVGVNEKLFF. The CDR3 coding sequence is TGTGCCAGCAGCGTGGGGGTTAATGAAAAACTGTTTTTT.